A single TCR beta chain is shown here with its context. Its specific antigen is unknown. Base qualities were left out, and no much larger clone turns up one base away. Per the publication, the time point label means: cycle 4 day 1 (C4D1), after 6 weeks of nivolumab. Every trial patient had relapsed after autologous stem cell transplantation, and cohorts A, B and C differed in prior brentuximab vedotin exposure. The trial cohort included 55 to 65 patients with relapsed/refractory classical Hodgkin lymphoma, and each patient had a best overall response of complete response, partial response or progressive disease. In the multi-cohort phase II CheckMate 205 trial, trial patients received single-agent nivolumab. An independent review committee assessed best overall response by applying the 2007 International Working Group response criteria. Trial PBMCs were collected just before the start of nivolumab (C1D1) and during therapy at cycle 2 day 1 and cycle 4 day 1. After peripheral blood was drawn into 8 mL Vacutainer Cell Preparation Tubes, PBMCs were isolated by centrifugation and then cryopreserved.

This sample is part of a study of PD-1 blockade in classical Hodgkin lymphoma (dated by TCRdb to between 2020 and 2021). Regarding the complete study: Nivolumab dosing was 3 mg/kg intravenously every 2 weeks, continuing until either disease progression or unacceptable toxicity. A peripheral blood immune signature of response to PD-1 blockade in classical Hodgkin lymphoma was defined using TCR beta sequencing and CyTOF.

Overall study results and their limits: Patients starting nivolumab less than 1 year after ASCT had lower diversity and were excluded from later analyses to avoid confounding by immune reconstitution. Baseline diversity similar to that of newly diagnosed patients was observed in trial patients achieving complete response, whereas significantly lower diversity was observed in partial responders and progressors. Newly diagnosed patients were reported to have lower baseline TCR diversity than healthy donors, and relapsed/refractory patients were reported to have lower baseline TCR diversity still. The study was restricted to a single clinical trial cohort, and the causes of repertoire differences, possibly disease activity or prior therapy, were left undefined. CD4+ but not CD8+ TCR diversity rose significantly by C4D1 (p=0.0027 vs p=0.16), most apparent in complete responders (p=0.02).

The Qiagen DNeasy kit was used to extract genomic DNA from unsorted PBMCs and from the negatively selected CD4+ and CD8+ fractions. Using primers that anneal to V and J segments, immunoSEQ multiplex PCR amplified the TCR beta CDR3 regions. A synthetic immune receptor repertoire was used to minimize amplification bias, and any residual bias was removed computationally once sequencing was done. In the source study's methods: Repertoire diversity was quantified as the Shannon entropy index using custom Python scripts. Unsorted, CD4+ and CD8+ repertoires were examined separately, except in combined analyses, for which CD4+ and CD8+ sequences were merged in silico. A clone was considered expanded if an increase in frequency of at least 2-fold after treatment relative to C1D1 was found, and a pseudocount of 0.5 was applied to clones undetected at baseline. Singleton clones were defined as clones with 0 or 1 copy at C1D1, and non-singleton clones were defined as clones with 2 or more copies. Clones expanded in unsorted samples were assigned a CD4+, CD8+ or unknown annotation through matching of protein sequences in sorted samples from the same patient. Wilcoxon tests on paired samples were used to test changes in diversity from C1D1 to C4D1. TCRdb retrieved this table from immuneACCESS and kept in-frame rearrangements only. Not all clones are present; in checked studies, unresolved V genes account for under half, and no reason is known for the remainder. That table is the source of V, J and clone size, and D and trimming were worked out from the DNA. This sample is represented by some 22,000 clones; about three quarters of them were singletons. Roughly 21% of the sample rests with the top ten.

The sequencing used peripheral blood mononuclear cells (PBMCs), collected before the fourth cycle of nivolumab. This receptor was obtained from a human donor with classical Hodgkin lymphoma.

This receptor carries the CDR3 CASSSLVSGTGGDTQYF. DNA sequence: TGTGCCAGCAGCTCCTTAGTCTCCGGGACAGGGGGTGATACGCAGTATTTT. This chain joins TRBV11-2 to TRBJ2-3, with TRBD1 identical over 11 junction bases. The CDR3 starts with the cysteine, ends with the phenylalanine, and has 17 residues. Only CDR3 DNA remains: 51 bases, in frame from the first base. Based on the germline V gene, the CDR1 and CDR2 sequences are SGHAT and FQNNGV. V is trimmed back by 4 bases and J by 6 bases, and the junction contains 12 bases that no gene match accounts for. Outside the CDR3, residues come from the reference TRBV11-2 and TRBJ2-3 proteins, so the full variable domain is: EAGVAQSPRYKIIEKRQSVAFWCNPISGHATLYWYQQILGQGPKLLIQFQNNGVVDDSQLPKDRFSAERLKGVDSTLKIQPAKLEDSAVYLCASSSLVSGTGGDTQYFGPGTRLTVL.